This T cell receptor beta chain was obtained from a study of CD8 T cells in Susac syndrome (dated by TCRdb to the late 2010s). A note on the overall study: Repertoire sequencing was used to test whether CD8+ T cell activation and differentiation in Susac syndrome was antigen driven. Clonality of the CD8+ T cell repertoire was compared between about a dozen healthy donors, about 14 Susac syndrome patients and around 15 multiple sclerosis patients.

RNA was extracted with the RNeasy kit and about 0.5 to 1 ug was reverse transcribed using random hexamers. TCR beta CDR3 regions were amplified with the immunoSEQ multiplex PCR assay covering 54 Vbeta and 13 Jbeta segments. PCR amplification bias was corrected by using a synthetic template baseline for primer optimization and computational correction. The authors processed their data as follows. Only productive sequences were kept, with reads annotated to V, D and J genes according to IMGT and analyzed in immunoSEQ Analyzer. Clonality was computed as one minus Shannon entropy normalized by log2 of the number of productive unique sequences. For each patient and control, public and private clones were evaluated within the 100 most prevalent clones. Clones were defined as Susac-specific if absent from the healthy and MS cohorts, from around 1,100 published viral clones and from other ImmuneACCESS disease sequences. TCRdb ran its own pipeline on the public reads, namely fastp trimming at Q25 and MiXCR clone calling, and kept in-frame beta chains. All rows with the same CDR3 protein become a single entry with the most common DNA and genes. TCRdb, not the original authors, processed these V and J calls. The sample data list around 140,000 distinct CDR3 sequences, and around 75% of these were observed just once. Of the sample, around 0.51% falls within the top ten clones.

The trim is 8 bases for V and 4 bases for J, with a gap of 12 bases between the germline ends. Via the germline V gene, CDR1 is ENHRY and CDR2 SYGVKD. The cysteine opens and the phenylalanine closes a CDR3 of 13 amino acids. Just the 39-base CDR3 DNA is kept, in frame starting at base 1. About this clonotype: Its antigen is still unknown. It has no much larger one-base neighbor in the sample; base qualities were not kept.

Broader findings and caveats from the paper: The study acknowledged that relatively few individuals were included in the TCR sequencing and HLA analysis.

Peripheral blood CD8+ and CD4+ T cells from healthy donors, Susac syndrome patients and multiple sclerosis patients were profiled by high-throughput TCR beta sequencing. Multiple sclerosis controls were treatment-naive patients with stable or active relapsing-remitting disease fulfilling revised McDonald criteria. Bulk CD8+ and CD4+ T cells were purified by magnetic negative isolation, while CD8+ TEMRA cells were enriched using FACS. Blood was collected in EDTA tubes and processed within 24 hours, with PBMCs isolated through density gradient centrifugation. PBMCs intended for TCR sequencing were cryopreserved in liquid nitrogen and thawed later in a water bath at 37 degrees C. The sorted or isolated CD4+, CD8+ and CD8+ TEMRA cells reached a purity of at least 90%.

Sequencing input: CD8+ T cells from PBMCs. The chain joins TRBV10-3 to TRBJ2-1, with no reliable assignment of the D segment. This clonotype was sampled from a human donor with multiple sclerosis. The nucleotide sequence reads as follows: TGTGCCATCGGGCGGCCCATATACAATGAGCAGTTCTTC. Translated, this is CAIGRPIYNEQFF.